This TCR beta chain was captured in a study of CD8 T cells in Susac syndrome (dated by TCRdb to the late 2010s). About the investigation overall: Among the sequenced Susac syndrome patients, five or six had clinically active disease and fewer than 10 were in clinical remission. At the time of blood withdrawal, Susac syndrome patients were either therapy-naive, taking corticosteroids (with some also receiving IVIg), or on IVIg alone. The study used repertoire sequencing to test whether antigen drove CD8+ T cell activation and differentiation in Susac syndrome. CD8+ T cell repertoire clonality was compared between about a dozen healthy donors, some 14 Susac syndrome patients and roughly 15 multiple sclerosis patients. The paper's findings and limits, for the study overall: CD8+ repertoires in Susac syndrome showed clonal expansion, which was highest in CD8+ TEMRA cells and was greater in clinically active patients than in remitting patients. In the total CD8+ and CD8+ TEMRA repertoires, 15 to 20 and five Susac-specific public clones, respectively, were identified. The TCR sequencing and HLA analysis was acknowledged to have included a relatively small number of individuals.

RNA was extracted with the RNeasy kit and about 0.5 to 1 ug was reverse transcribed using random hexamers. The immunoSEQ multiplex PCR assay, covering 54 Vbeta and 13 Jbeta segments, was used to amplify TCR beta CDR3 regions. PCR amplification bias was corrected by using a synthetic template baseline for primer optimization and computational correction. Turning to the authors' computational methods: Reads were annotated to V, D and J genes according to IMGT and were analyzed with immunoSEQ Analyzer, with only productive sequences retained. Clonality was calculated as one minus the Shannon entropy normalized by log2 of the number of productive unique sequences. Public and private clones were assessed among the 100 most prevalent clones of each patient and control. Clones were defined as Susac-specific if absent from the healthy and MS cohorts, from approximately 1,100 published viral clones and from other ImmuneACCESS disease sequences. TCRdb reanalyzed the raw reads on its own, using fastp at Q25 for trimming and MiXCR for clone calling, and kept in-frame beta chains. For every CDR3 protein sequence, its rows merge into one entry that carries the most common genes and DNA. Clone size and V and J calls follow TCRdb, not the original study. The sample yields about 130,000 distinct CDR3 sequences; 95% were counted once. Of the sample, roughly 0.2% is held by the ten largest clones.

CDR1 SEHNR and CDR2 FQNEAQ are derived from the germline V gene (reference sequence). The CDR3 sequence holds 11 residues, the cysteine and phenylalanine included. Of all the DNA, just the CDR3 is kept, 33 bases in frame from base 1. V and J lose 5 bases and 7 bases, and a span of 8 bases separates them. Peripheral blood CD8+ and CD4+ T cells from healthy donors, Susac syndrome patients and multiple sclerosis patients were profiled using high-throughput TCR beta sequencing. Recently defined diagnostic criteria for definite or probable disease were met by the Susac syndrome patients. Bulk CD8+ and CD4+ T cells were purified by magnetic negative isolation, whereas CD8+ TEMRA cells were enriched by FACS. Blood was collected in EDTA tubes and processed within 24 hours, with PBMCs isolated through density gradient centrifugation. PBMCs intended for TCR sequencing were cryopreserved in liquid nitrogen and were subsequently thawed in a 37 degrees C water bath. A purity of at least 90% was achieved for sorted or isolated CD4+, CD8+ and CD8+ TEMRA cells.

This clonotype was picked up one time. What this receptor recognizes is not known. One base away there is no much larger clone; base qualities are not given. One read represents weak support. This chain joins TRBV7-9 to TRBJ1-1; no D segment can be confidently identified. Sequenced material: CD8+ T cells from PBMCs. The receptor was derived from a human donor with Susac syndrome. Here is the DNA: TGTGCCAGCAGCCGACGCGTTGAAGCTTTCTTT. It is translated as CASSRRVEAFF. The CDR3 plus the reference TRBV7-9 and TRBJ1-1 genes for the other parts give the full variable domain: DTGVSQNPRHKITKRGQNVTFRCDPISEHNRLYWYRQTLGQGPEFLTYFQNEAQLEKSRLLSDRFSAERPKGSFSTLEIQRTEQGDSAMYLCASSRRVEAFFGQGTRLTVV.